This T cell receptor beta chain comes out of a study of blood T cell repertoires in COVID-19. On the study more broadly: PBMCs, B-cell-depleted T cells, or T cells were the source of the cDNA or gDNA that made up the material.

With V trimmed by 9 bases and J by 6 bases, 10 bases remained unmatched. CDR1 is MNHEY, CDR2 SVGAGI, per germline. This CDR3 region has 13 residues. Cohorts were determined from participant-reported clinical history. As handled by the study authors: It was from reference gene primer amplification that nucleated cell counts were estimated. Clones were read by immunoSEQ multiplex PCR, and TCRdb kept only the in-frame ones, dropping some. V and J calls and clone size come straight from that table; D and trimming were deduced from the DNA. The table lists some 220,000 clones, roughly four fifths of them singletons.

This receptor was obtained from a woman between 40 and 55 years old with acute COVID-19. The sequenced sample was PBMCs or T cells enriched from blood (not recorded which). The genes are TRBV6-5 and TRBJ1-1; 7 positions match TRBD1. CDR3 sequence: CASRRQGASEAFF. The DNA of the CDR3 is TGTGCCAGTAGACGACAGGGAGCATCTGAAGCTTTCTTT.